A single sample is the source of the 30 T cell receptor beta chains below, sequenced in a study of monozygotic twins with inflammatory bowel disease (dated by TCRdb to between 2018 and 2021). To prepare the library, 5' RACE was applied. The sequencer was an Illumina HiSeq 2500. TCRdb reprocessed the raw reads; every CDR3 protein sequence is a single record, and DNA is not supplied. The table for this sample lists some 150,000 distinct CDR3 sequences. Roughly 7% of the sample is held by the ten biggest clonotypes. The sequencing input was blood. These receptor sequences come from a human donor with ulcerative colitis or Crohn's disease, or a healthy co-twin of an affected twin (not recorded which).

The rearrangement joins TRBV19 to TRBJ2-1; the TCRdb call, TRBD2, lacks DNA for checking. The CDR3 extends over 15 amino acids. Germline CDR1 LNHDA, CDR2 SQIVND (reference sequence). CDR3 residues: CASSIPGLDYNEQFF. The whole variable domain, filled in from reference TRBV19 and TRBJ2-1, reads DGGITQSPKYLFRKEGQNVTLSCEQNLNHDAMYWYRQDPGQGLRLIYYSQIVNDFQKGDIAEGYSVSREKKESFPLTVTSAQKNPTAFYLCASSIPGLDYNEQFFGPGTRLTVL.

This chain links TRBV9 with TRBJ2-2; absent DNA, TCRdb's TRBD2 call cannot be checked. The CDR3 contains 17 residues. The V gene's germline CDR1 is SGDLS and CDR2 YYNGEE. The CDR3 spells CASSHGLAGGVTGELFF.

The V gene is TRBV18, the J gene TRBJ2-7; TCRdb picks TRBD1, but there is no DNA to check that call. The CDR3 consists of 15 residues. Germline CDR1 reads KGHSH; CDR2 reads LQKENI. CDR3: CASSPPGGGLREQYF. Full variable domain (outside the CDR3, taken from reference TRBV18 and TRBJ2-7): NAGVMQNPRHLVRRRGQEARLRCSPMKGHSHVYWYRQLPEEGLKFMVYLQKENIIDESGMPKERFSAEFPKEGPSILRIQQVVRGDSAAYFCASSPPGGGLREQYFGPGTRLTVT.

The CDR3 sequence: CASSIIGQGDNEQFF. V and J are TRBV5-4 and TRBJ2-1; TCRdb proposes TRBD1, but this gene call is untestable without DNA. The CDR3 runs 15 residues. Germline V lookup: CDR1 SGHNT, CDR2 YYREEE (reference sequence).

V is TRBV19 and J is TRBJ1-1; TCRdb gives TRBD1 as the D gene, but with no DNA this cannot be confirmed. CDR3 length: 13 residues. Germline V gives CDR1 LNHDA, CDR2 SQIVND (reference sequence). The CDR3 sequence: CASTNRENTEAFF.

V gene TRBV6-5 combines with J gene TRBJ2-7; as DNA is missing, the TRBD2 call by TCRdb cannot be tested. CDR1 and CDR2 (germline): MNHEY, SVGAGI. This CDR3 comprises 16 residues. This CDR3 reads CASSYFPGLADYEQYF.

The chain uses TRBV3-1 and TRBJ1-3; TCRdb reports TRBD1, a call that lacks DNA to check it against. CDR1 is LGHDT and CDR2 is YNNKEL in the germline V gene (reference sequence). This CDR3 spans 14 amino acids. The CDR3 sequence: CASSQGERINTIYF. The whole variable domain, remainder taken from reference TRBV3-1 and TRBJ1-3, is DTAVSQTPKYLVTQMGNDKSIKCEQNLGHDTMYWYKQDSKKFLKIMFSYNNKELIINETVPNRFSPKSPDKAHLNLHINSLELGDSAVYFCASSQGERINTIYFGEGSWLTVV.

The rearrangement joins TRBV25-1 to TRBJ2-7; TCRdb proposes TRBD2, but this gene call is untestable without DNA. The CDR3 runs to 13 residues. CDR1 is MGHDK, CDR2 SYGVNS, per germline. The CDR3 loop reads CASSDPGRAQQYF.

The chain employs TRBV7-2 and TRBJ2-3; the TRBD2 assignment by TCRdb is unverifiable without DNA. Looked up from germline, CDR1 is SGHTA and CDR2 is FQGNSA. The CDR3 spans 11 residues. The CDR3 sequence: CASTRANTQYF.

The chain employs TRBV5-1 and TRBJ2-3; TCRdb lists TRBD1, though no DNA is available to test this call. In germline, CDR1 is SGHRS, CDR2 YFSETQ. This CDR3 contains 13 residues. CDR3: CASSLVGDDTQYF.

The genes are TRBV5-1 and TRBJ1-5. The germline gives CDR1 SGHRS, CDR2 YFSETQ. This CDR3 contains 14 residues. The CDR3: CASSLEGGNQPQHF.

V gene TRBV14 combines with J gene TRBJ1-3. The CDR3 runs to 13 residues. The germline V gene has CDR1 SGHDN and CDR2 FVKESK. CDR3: CASSQLSGNTIYF.

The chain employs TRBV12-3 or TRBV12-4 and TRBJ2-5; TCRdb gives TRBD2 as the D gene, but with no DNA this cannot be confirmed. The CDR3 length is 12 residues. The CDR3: CASRDPPGTQYF.

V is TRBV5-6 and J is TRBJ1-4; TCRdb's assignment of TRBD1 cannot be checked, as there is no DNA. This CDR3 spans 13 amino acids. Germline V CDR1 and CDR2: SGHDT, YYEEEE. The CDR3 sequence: CASSLDPGRELFF.

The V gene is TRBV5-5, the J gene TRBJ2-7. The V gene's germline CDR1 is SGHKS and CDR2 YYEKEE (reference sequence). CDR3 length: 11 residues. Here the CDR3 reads CASSSKGKQYF.

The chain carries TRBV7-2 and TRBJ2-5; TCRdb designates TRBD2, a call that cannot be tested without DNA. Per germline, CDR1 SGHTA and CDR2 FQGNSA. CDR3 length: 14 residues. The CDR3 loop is CASSPGLQGETQYF.

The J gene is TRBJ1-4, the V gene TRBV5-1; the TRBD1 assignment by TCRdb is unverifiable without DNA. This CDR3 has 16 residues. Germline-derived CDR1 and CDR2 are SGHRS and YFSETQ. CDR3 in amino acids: CASSPWSQGAREKLFF.

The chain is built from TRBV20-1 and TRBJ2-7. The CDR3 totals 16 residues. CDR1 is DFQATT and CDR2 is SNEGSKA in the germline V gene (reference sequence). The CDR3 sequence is CSARGRLGKTLYEQYF.

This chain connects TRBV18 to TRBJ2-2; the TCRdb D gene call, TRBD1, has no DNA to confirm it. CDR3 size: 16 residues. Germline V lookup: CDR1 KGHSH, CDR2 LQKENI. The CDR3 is CASSPPQGRNTGELFF.

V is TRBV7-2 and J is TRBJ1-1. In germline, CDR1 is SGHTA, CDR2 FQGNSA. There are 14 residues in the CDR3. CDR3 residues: CASSPSYRHTEAFF.

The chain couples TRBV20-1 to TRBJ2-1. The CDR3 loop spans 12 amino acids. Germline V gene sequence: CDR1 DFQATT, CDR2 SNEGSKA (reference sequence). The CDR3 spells CSARERYNEQFF.

CDR3: CASSLVPETQYF. The gene calls are TRBV5-1 and TRBJ2-5. The CDR3 totals 12 residues. The germline CDR1 and CDR2 sequences are SGHRS and YFSETQ.

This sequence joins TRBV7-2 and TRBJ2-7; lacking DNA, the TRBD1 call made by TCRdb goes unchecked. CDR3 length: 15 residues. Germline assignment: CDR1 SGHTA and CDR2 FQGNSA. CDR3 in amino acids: CASSLVWGRNYEQYF.

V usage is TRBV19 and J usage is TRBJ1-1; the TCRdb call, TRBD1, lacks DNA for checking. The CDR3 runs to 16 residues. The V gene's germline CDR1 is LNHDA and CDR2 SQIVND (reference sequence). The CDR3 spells CASSTRQDRGRTEAFF.

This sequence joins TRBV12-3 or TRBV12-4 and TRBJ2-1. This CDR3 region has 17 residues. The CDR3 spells CASSLIISGNSYNEQFF.

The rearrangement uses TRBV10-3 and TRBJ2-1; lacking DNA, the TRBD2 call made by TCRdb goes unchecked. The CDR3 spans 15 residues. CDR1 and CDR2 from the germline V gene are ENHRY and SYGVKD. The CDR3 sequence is CAISNSGRGDNEQFF.

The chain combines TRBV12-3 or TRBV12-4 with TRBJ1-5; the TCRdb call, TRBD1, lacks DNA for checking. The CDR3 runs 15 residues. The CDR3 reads CASSRTGAGNQPQHF.

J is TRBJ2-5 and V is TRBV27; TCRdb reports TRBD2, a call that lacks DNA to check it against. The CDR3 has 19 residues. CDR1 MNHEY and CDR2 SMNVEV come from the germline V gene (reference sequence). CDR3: CASSLYPPQVAGDQETQYF.

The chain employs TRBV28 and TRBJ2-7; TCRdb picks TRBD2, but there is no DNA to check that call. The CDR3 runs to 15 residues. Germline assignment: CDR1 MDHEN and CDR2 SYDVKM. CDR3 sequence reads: CASKPTSGRTYEQYF.

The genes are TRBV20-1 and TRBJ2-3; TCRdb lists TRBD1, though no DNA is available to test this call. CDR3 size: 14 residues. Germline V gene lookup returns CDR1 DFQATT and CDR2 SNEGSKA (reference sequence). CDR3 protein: CSARGTGKSDTQYF.